This entry is about one T cell receptor beta chain. This table comes from immunoSEQ multiplex PCR, and its TCRdb copy is limited to in-frame clones, with some not included. The sample lists fewer than 90,000 clones, about 91% occurring once. The CDR3 has 15 residues. V trimming: 2 bases; J trimming: 5 bases; junction bases outside the gene matches: 4. CDR1 and CDR2 from the germline V gene are SGHNT and YYREEE (reference sequence). The data derive from a study of OX40 agonist ivuxolimab in advanced cancers. Study-level information: Intravenous ivuxolimab at 0.01 to 10 mg/kg was given to patients every 2 weeks.

The rearrangement links TRBV5-4 to TRBJ2-5; 12 bases are a match to TRBD2. This clonotype was obtained from an adult with an advanced solid tumor such as melanoma, head and neck, liver or kidney cancer. The sample here was CD4+ or CD8+ T cells sorted from blood, taken in a trial of the OX40 agonist ivuxolimab. The chain's CDR3 is CASSLAGLAGETQYF. CDR3 sequence (DNA): TGTGCCAGCAGCTTAGCTGGACTAGCGGGGGAGACCCAGTACTTC.